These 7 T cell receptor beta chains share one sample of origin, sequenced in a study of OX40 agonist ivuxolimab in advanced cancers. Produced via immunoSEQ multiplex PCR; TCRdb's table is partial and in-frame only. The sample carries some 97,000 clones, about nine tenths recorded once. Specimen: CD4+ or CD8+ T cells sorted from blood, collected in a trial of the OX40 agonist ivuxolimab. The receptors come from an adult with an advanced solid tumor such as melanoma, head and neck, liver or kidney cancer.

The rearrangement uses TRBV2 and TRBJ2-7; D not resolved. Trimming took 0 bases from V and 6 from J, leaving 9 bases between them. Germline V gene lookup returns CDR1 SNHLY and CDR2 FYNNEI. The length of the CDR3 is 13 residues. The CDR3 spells CASSEARGGEQYF. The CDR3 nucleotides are TGTGCCAGCAGTGAAGCGCGCGGCGGCGAGCAGTACTTC.

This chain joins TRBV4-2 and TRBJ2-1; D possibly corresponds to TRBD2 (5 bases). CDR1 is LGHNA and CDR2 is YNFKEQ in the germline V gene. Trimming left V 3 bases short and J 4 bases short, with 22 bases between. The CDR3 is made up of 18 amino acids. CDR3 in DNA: TGTGCCAGCAGCCAGGAGGATTACCGGCTTACGGTATACAATGAGCAGTTCTTC. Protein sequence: CASSQEDYRLTVYNEQFF.

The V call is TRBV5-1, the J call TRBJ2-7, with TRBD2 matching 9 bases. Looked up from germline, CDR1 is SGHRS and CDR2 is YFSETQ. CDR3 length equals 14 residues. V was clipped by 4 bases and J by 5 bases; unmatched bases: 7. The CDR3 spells CASSEISGSHEQYF. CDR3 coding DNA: TGCGCCAGCAGCGAAATTAGCGGGAGCCACGAGCAGTACTTC.

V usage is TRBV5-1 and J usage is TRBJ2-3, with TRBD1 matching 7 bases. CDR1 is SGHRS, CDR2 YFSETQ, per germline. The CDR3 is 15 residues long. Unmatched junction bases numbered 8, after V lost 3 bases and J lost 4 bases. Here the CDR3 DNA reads TGCGCCAGCAGCTACCTCGGGACAGCCCCAGATACGCAGTATTTT. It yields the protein CASSYLGTAPDTQYF.

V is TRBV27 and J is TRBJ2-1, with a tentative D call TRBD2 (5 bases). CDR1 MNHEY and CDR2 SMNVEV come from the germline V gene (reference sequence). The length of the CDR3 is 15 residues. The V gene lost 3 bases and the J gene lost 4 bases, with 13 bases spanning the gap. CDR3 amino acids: CASSFQWAGYNEQFF. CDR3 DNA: TGTGCCAGCAGTTTCCAATGGGCGGGTTACAATGAGCAGTTCTTC.

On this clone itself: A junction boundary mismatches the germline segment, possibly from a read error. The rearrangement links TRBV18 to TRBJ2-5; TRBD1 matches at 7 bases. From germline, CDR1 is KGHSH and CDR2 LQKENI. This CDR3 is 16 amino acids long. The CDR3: CASSPLLGGAGETQYF. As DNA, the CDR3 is TGTGCCAGCTCGCCACTCCTAGGGGGCGCCGGGGAGACCCAGTACTTC.

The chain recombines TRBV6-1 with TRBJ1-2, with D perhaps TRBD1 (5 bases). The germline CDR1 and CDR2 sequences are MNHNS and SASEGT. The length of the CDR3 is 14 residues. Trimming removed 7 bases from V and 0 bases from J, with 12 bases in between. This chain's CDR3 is CASTPTVPNYGYTF. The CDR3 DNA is TGTGCCAGCACTCCGACAGTTCCTAACTATGGCTACACCTTC.